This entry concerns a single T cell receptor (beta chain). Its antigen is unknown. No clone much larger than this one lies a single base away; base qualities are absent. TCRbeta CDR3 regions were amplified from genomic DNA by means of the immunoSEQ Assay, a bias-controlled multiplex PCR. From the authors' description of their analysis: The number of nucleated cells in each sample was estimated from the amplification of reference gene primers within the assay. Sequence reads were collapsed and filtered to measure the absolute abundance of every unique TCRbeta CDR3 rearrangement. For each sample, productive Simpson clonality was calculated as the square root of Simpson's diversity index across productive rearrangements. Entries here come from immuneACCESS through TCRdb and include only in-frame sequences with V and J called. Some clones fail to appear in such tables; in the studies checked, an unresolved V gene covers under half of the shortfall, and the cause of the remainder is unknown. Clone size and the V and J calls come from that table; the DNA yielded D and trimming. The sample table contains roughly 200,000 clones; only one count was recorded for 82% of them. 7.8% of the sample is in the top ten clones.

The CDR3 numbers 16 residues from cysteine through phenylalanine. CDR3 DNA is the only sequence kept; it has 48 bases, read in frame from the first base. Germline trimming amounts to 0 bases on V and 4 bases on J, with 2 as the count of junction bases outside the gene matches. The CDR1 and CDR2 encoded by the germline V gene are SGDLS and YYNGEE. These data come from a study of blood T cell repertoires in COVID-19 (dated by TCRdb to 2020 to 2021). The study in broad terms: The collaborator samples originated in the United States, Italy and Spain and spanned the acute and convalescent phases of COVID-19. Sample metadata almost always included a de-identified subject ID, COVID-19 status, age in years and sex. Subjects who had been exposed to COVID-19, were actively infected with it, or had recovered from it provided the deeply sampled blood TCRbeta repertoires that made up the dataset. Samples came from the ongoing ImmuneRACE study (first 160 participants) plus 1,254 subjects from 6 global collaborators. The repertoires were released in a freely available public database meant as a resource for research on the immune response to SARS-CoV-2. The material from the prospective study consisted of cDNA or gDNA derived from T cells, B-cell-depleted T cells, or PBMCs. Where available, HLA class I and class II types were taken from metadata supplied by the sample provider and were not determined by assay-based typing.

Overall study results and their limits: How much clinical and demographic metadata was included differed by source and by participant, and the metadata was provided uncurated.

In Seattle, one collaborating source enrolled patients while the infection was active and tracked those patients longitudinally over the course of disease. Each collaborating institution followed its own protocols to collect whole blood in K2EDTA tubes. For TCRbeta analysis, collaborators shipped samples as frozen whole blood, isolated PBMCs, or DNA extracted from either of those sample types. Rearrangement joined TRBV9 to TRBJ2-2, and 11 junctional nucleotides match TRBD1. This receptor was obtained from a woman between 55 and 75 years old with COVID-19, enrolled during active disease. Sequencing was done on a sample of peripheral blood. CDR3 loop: CASSVGTGGVTGELFF. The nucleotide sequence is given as TGTGCCAGCAGCGTAGGGACAGGGGGCGTCACCGGGGAGCTGTTTTTT.